Listed below are T cell receptor beta chains from one sample, sequenced in a study of control samples from healthy donors and cancer patients. Profiled with immunoSEQ multiplex PCR; TCRdb holds only in-frame clones, not every one. The table shows some 140,000 clones, with just under 95% occurring only once. Sequenced: PBMCs. Receptors were obtained from a man in his sixties with colorectal cancer. CDR3s include the opening cysteine and the closing phenylalanine or tryptophan. D genes are given only for firm matches. For some rows the clone size is stated as once, few or many, or as a class when expanded; others skip it.

clone size	V gene	D gene	J gene	CDR3 protein	CDR3 DNA
.	TRBV11-1	.	TRBJ2-5	CASRFGLLFQETQYF	TGTGCCAGCAGGTTCGGACTCCTGTTTCAAGAGACCCAGTACTTC
few	TRBV2	.	TRBJ1-6	CARGPGDANSPLHF	TGTGCCAGGGGACCAGGAGATGCGAATTCACCCCTCCACTTT
.	TRBV19	TRBD2	TRBJ2-1	CASSGRTSGGSRFRNEQFF	TGTGCCAGTAGCGGCCGGACTAGCGGGGGTTCTAGGTTTAGGAATGAGCAGTTCTTC
.	TRBV21-1	.	TRBJ1-1	CASSKPPPEVPVNTEAFF	TGTGCCAGCAGCAAGCCTCCTCCGGAGGTGCCGGTGAACACTGAAGCTTTCTTT
.	TRBV21-1	.	TRBJ1-5	CASSRGDQPQHF	TGTGCCAGCAGCAGGGGGGATCAGCCCCAGCATTTT
.	TRBV9	TRBD2	TRBJ2-3	CASSVRGWSGGSGDTQYF	TGTGCCAGCAGCGTAAGGGGATGGAGCGGGGGGAGTGGAGATACGCAGTATTTT
.	TRBV28	.	TRBJ2-2	CATSPSGLSNGELFF	TGTGCCACTAGCCCTTCGGGGCTGTCCAACGGGGAGCTGTTTTTT
.	TRBV19	.	TRBJ2-1	CASRVGQEQFF	TGTGCCAGTAGGGTGGGACAAGAGCAGTTCTTC
.	TRBV18	.	TRBJ1-5	CASSPQVINQPQHF	TGTGCCAGCTCACCGCAGGTAATCAATCAGCCCCAGCATTTT
.	TRBV5-5	.	TRBJ2-2	CASSPAHLAPLTGELFF	TGTGCCAGCAGCCCCGCTCATCTAGCGCCTCTCACCGGGGAGCTGTTTTTT
.	TRBV10-3	TRBD2	TRBJ2-3	CAISPEGAGGTDTQYF	TGTGCCATCAGCCCCGAAGGAGCGGGGGGCACAGATACGCAGTATTTT
.	TRBV5-1	TRBD1	TRBJ1-2	CASSPGQGQGYTF	TGCGCCAGCAGCCCGGGACAGGGCCAGGGCTACACCTTC
.	TRBV10-3	.	TRBJ1-6	CAISEVGSPLHF	TGTGCCATCAGTGAGGTGGGTTCACCCCTCCACTTT
.	TRBV7-9	.	TRBJ1-4	CASSATGLRTNEKLFF	TGTGCCAGCAGCGCCACAGGGCTACGAACTAATGAAAAACTGTTTTTT
once	TRBV2	TRBD1	TRBJ1-5	CASRSPGQGNQPQHF	TGTGCCAGCCGCTCCCCGGGACAGGGCAATCAGCCCCAGCATTTT
.	TRBV30	TRBD1	TRBJ1-6	CALERKGQANSPLHF	TGTGCCCTGGAAAGAAAAGGACAGGCCAATTCACCCCTCCACTTT
.	TRBV24-1	.	TRBJ2-5	CATSDSTGQETQYF	TGTGCCACCAGTGATTCAACAGGGCAAGAGACCCAGTACTTC
once	TRBV5-1	TRBD2	TRBJ2-3	CASSLAGGRTDTQYF	TGCGCCAGCAGCTTGGCGGGGGGGCGGACAGATACGCAGTATTTT
once	TRBV6-2/TRBV6-3	TRBD2	TRBJ2-5	CASSRLLALGETQYF	TGTGCCAGCAGCCGACTACTAGCGCTGGGGGAGACCCAGTACTTC
.	TRBV7-9	.	TRBJ1-1	CASSPVGPFSEAFF	TGTGCCAGCAGCCCCGTGGGCCCATTCTCTGAAGCTTTCTTT
.	TRBV6-5	.	TRBJ2-7	CASSVLGRTYEQYF	TGTGCCAGCAGCGTACTCGGACGGACCTACGAGCAGTACTTC
once	TRBV4-1	.	TRBJ1-2	CASSQDVLTGRVYGYTF	TGCGCCAGCAGCCAAGATGTACTTACGGGCAGGGTTTATGGCTACACCTTC
.	TRBV21-1	.	TRBJ1-5	CASSMGGRLNQPQHF	TGTGCCAGCAGCATGGGCGGGCGGCTTAATCAGCCCCAGCATTTT
.	TRBV28	.	TRBJ1-2	CASSLGMLTDGYTF	TGTGCCAGCAGTTTAGGTATGTTGACAGATGGCTACACCTTC
.	TRBV11-3	TRBD1	TRBJ2-4	CASSPGIFRGAKNIQYF	TGTGCCAGCAGCCCCGGGATTTTCAGGGGGGCCAAAAACATTCAGTACTTC
.	TRBV7-9	.	TRBJ2-6	CASSPRAGIPALGANVLTF	TGTGCCAGCAGCCCCAGGGCAGGGATACCGGCTCTTGGGGCCAACGTCCTGACTTTC
.	TRBV5-1	.	TRBJ2-7	CASSLNRVIYEQYF	TGCGCCAGCAGCTTGAACAGGGTGATCTACGAGCAGTACTTC
.	TRBV3-1/TRBV3-2	.	TRBJ2-5	CASSQVGVETQYF	TGTGCCAGCAGCCAAGTAGGGGTGGAGACCCAGTACTTC
.	TRBV5-1	.	TRBJ2-6	CASSSPRDLAFSGANVLTF	TGCGCCAGCAGCTCGCCCCGGGATTTAGCTTTCTCTGGGGCCAACGTCCTGACTTTC
once	TRBV30	.	TRBJ1-5	CAWRPRGGNQPQHF	TGTGCCTGGAGGCCCAGGGGAGGCAATCAGCCCCAGCATTTT
.	TRBV6-2/TRBV6-3	.	TRBJ1-1	CASSWPNTEAFF	TGTGCCAGCAGTTGGCCCAACACTGAAGCTTTCTTT
.	TRBV12-3/TRBV12-4	.	TRBJ2-5	CASSFVSETQYF	TGTGCCAGCAGTTTCGTCTCAGAGACCCAGTACTTC
.	TRBV6-6	.	TRBJ2-7	CASSPPSYEQYF	TGTGCCAGCAGCCCCCCCTCCTACGAGCAGTACTTC
.	TRBV20-1	TRBD2	TRBJ2-3	CSASERGGFTDTQYF	TGCAGTGCTAGTGAACGGGGGGGCTTCACAGATACGCAGTATTTT
.	TRBV7-2	.	TRBJ1-2	CASSLGLAPNYGYTF	TGTGCCAGCAGCTTAGGTTTAGCGCCTAACTATGGCTACACCTTC
.	TRBV2	TRBD2	TRBJ2-1	CASSDSGGRNEQFF	TGTGCCAGCAGTGATAGCGGGGGGAGGAATGAGCAGTTCTTC
.	TRBV7-2	.	TRBJ1-5	CASSPARNQPQHF	TGTGCCAGCAGCCCGGCCCGTAATCAGCCCCAGCATTTT
.	TRBV18	TRBD2	TRBJ2-1	CASSPLLAGAGNEQFF	TGTGCCAGCTCACCCTTACTAGCGGGGGCAGGGAATGAGCAGTTCTTC
.	TRBV25-1	.	TRBJ1-5	CASSDGSNQPQHF	TGTGCCAGCAGTGACGGCAGCAATCAGCCCCAGCATTTT
.	TRBV5-1	.	TRBJ1-2	CASSLGQGGYTF	TGCGCCAGCAGCTTGGGGCAGGGTGGCTACACCTTC
.	TRBV7-2	.	TRBJ2-7	CASSQGSFRPYEQYF	TGTGCCAGCAGCCAAGGGTCCTTCCGACCCTACGAGCAGTACTTC
.	TRBV5-1	TRBD2	TRBJ2-3	CASSFQRGGPNTDTQYF	TGCGCCAGCAGCTTCCAGCGGGGGGGCCCTAACACAGATACGCAGTATTTT
.	TRBV3-1/TRBV3-2	TRBD2	TRBJ2-2	CASSQDRGANTGELFF	TGTGCCAGCAGCCAAGATCGGGGGGCGAACACCGGGGAGCTGTTTTTT
.	TRBV6-5	.	TRBJ1-4	CASKGTGPNEKLFF	TGTGCCAGCAAAGGAACAGGGCCTAATGAAAAACTGTTTTTT
.	TRBV7-2	.	TRBJ1-3	CASSLDGVGNTIYF	TGTGCCAGCAGCTTAGACGGTGTGGGAAACACCATATATTTT
.	TRBV24-1	.	TRBJ2-7	CATSDSPYEQYF	TGTGCCACCAGCGATTCGCCGTACGAGCAGTACTTC
once	TRBV6-5	.	TRBJ1-2	CASRTQGDSNYGYTF	TGTGCCAGTAGAACTCAGGGAGATTCTAACTATGGCTACACCTTC
once	TRBV29-1	.	TRBJ1-1	CSVEGFREAEAFF	TGCAGCGTTGAGGGGTTCAGGGAAGCTGAAGCTTTCTTT
.	TRBV7-2	.	TRBJ2-5	CASSLGLARKETQYF	TGTGCCAGCAGCTTGGGACTGGCCCGTAAAGAGACCCAGTACTTC
.	TRBV9	TRBD2	TRBJ2-2	CASSQLAGGLGGELFF	TGTGCCAGCAGCCAACTAGCGGGGGGGCTTGGCGGGGAGCTGTTTTTT